The clone carrying this TCR beta chain was recorded at least ten times. As yet, its antigen is unknown. These data belong to a study of neurological immune-mediated disorders. Broader study findings: HTLV-1-associated myelopathy had the most TCR clonal expansion, whereas multiple sclerosis had the least (lower than in healthy controls). The study found no CDR3 amino acid sequences shared by expanded clones across subjects, suggesting private repertoires in all groups.

Germline loops: CDR1 KGHDR, CDR2 SFDVKD. The CDR3 runs 16 residues. The V segment lost 3 bases and the J segment 0 bases; nucleotides outside the gene matches: 6. One entry per CDR3 protein results from TCRdb running MiXCR on the 5' RACE reads. The sample has fewer than 60,000 distinct CDR3 sequences, under 13% seen once. Sequencing was done on a sample of PBMCs. This TCR was recovered from a man in his 70s with HTLV-1-associated myelopathy (HAM/TSP). The gene calls are TRBV24-1 and TRBJ2-7; 8 nucleotides line up with TRBD1. This chain's CDR3 is CATSDPGQANSYEQYF. For the CDR3, the DNA is TGTGCCACCAGTGATCCGGGACAGGCGAACTCCTACGAGCAGTACTTC.